This is a list of T cell receptor beta chains from one sample in a study of shared clonotypes between healthy human individuals. Profiled with immunoSEQ multiplex PCR; TCRdb holds only in-frame clones, not every one. Of approximately 1,500,000 clones in the sample, roughly 96% were seen once. Sequencing used naive CD4+ T cells sorted from blood. These receptors were taken from a man aged 30-40 years in good health. The CDR3 runs from the conserved cysteine through the conserved F or W. A D gene is named only where the DNA matches it firmly. Clone size is given for some rows only: seen once, a few or many times, or a class if the clone is expanded.

V: TRBV2
size: .
J: TRBJ2-3
D: .
CDR3: CASSETEGLTDTQYF
DNA: TGTGCCAGCAGTGAGACAGAGGGCCTGACAGATACGCAGTATTTT

V: TRBV19
size: .
J: TRBJ2-5
D: .
CDR3: CASSEGYGTQYF
DNA: TGTGCCAGTAGTGAGGGGTACGGGACCCAGTACTTC

V: TRBV5-1
size: .
J: TRBJ2-1
D: .
CDR3: CASSFAPAGTNTRDEQFF
DNA: TGCGCCAGCAGTTTTGCCCCAGCCGGGACGAATACCAGGGATGAGCAGTTCTTC

V: TRBV15
size: .
J: TRBJ2-3
D: .
CDR3: CATRKNPTDTQYF
DNA: TGTGCCACCAGAAAGAACCCCACAGATACGCAGTATTTT

V: TRBV4-1
size: .
J: TRBJ2-1
D: TRBD2
CDR3: CASSQGGLAGGRRLYNEQFF
DNA: TGCGCCAGCAGCCAGGGGGGACTAGCGGGAGGTCGCCGGCTTTACAATGAGCAGTTCTTC

V: TRBV6-5
size: .
J: TRBJ2-3
D: .
CDR3: CASSYSPWGEDTQYF
DNA: TGTGCCAGCAGTTACTCGCCCTGGGGAGAAGATACGCAGTATTTT

V: TRBV7-2
size: .
J: TRBJ1-4
D: .
CDR3: CASRPGTNNEKLFF
DNA: TGTGCCAGCAGGCCCGGGACAAACAATGAAAAACTGTTTTTT

V: TRBV18
size: .
J: TRBJ2-7
D: .
CDR3: CASSPSRPYEQYF
DNA: TGTGCCAGCTCACCGTCGAGGCCCTACGAGCAGTACTTC

V: TRBV9
size: .
J: TRBJ2-1
D: .
CDR3: CASSAQSSSYNEQFF
DNA: TGTGCCAGCAGCGCTCAATCCAGCTCCTACAATGAGCAGTTCTTC

V: TRBV11-2
size: .
J: TRBJ1-5
D: TRBD1
CDR3: CASSPITGGRNQPQHF
DNA: TGTGCCAGCAGCCCTATAACAGGGGGAAGGAATCAGCCCCAGCATTTT

V: TRBV5-1
size: .
J: TRBJ2-7
D: TRBD2
CDR3: CASSLSGRGEQYF
DNA: TGCGCCAGCAGCTTAAGCGGGAGGGGCGAGCAGTACTTC

V: TRBV10-3
size: once
J: TRBJ2-1
D: .
CDR3: CAHAGSAFFGEQFF
DNA: TGTGCCCATGCGGGTTCAGCTTTTTTCGGTGAGCAGTTCTTC

V: TRBV5-6
size: .
J: TRBJ2-3
D: TRBD2
CDR3: CASSLIGTSDTDTQYF
DNA: TGTGCCAGCAGCTTAATCGGGACTAGCGACACAGATACGCAGTATTTT

V: TRBV11-3
size: .
J: TRBJ2-5
D: TRBD2
CDR3: CASSLVLAGVGETQYF
DNA: TGTGCCAGCAGCTTGGTTTTAGCGGGAGTCGGGGAGACCCAGTACTTC

V: TRBV6-1
size: .
J: TRBJ1-1
D: .
CDR3: CASSALQVNSEAFF
DNA: TGTGCCAGCAGTGCATTACAGGTTAACTCTGAAGCTTTCTTT

V: TRBV5-1
size: .
J: TRBJ1-5
D: .
CDR3: CASSLDGDQPQHF
DNA: TGCGCCAGCAGCTTGGACGGCGACCAGCCCCAGCATTTT

V: TRBV29-1
size: .
J: TRBJ2-1
D: .
CDR3: CSVEGGLGRSYNEQFF
DNA: TGCAGCGTTGAAGGGGGTTTGGGGCGGTCGTACAATGAGCAGTTCTTC

V: TRBV7-9
size: .
J: TRBJ1-2
D: .
CDR3: CASSYEAGHYGYTF
DNA: TGTGCCAGCAGCTACGAGGCGGGTCACTATGGCTACACCTTC

V: TRBV9
size: once
J: TRBJ2-1
D: .
CDR3: CASSRLSSYNEQFF
DNA: TGTGCCAGCAGTCGATTGAGCTCCTACAATGAGCAGTTCTTC

V: TRBV14
size: .
J: TRBJ2-3
D: TRBD1
CDR3: CASSIPQGAADTQYF
DNA: TGTGCCAGCAGTATCCCCCAGGGGGCCGCAGATACGCAGTATTTT

V: TRBV19
size: .
J: TRBJ2-5
D: TRBD1
CDR3: CASSLQGAVQETQYF
DNA: TGTGCCAGTAGTCTCCAGGGGGCCGTTCAAGAGACCCAGTACTTC

V: TRBV18
size: once
J: TRBJ1-1
D: TRBD1
CDR3: CASSRQGARDTEAFF
DNA: TGTGCCAGCTCACGCCAGGGGGCGCGGGACACTGAAGCTTTCTTT

V: TRBV9
size: .
J: TRBJ1-1
D: .
CDR3: CASSVRDGGTEAFF
DNA: TGTGCCAGCAGCGTCCGGGACGGAGGAACTGAAGCTTTCTTT

V: TRBV11-2
size: .
J: TRBJ1-3
D: .
CDR3: CASSLVGEAGNTIYF
DNA: TGTGCCAGCAGCTTGGTGGGGGAGGCCGGAAACACCATATATTTT

V: TRBV5-4
size: .
J: TRBJ2-7
D: TRBD2
CDR3: CASSLPGLAGYEQYF
DNA: TGTGCCAGCAGCTTGCCGGGACTAGCGGGCTACGAGCAGTACTTC

V: TRBV5-1
size: .
J: TRBJ1-1
D: TRBD1
CDR3: CASSPGQGRLNTEAFF
DNA: TGCGCCAGCAGCCCAGGACAGGGTAGATTGAACACTGAAGCTTTCTTT

V: TRBV28
size: .
J: TRBJ1-3
D: .
CDR3: CASSSGAGRAGNTIYF
DNA: TGTGCCAGCAGTTCGGGGGCCGGGCGGGCTGGAAACACCATATATTTT

V: TRBV6-5
size: .
J: TRBJ2-2
D: TRBD2
CDR3: CASTTGLAGRLFF
DNA: TGTGCCAGCACCACGGGACTAGCGGGCCGCCTGTTTTTT

V: TRBV9
size: .
J: TRBJ1-2
D: TRBD1
CDR3: CASSGRQGEQANYGYTF
DNA: TGTGCCAGCAGTGGGAGACAGGGGGAGCAAGCTAACTATGGCTACACCTTC

V: TRBV10-3
size: few
J: TRBJ2-7
D: .
CDR3: CAIRGETYEQYF
DNA: TGTGCCATCCGAGGGGAGACCTACGAGCAGTACTTC

V: TRBV10-3
size: .
J: TRBJ2-7
D: TRBD1
CDR3: CAIRRTGGKNEQYF
DNA: TGTGCCATCAGGAGGACAGGGGGAAAAAACGAGCAGTACTTC

V: TRBV5-4
size: .
J: TRBJ2-3
D: .
CDR3: CASSLQGRADTQYF
DNA: TGTGCCAGCAGCTTGCAGGGGAGGGCAGATACGCAGTATTTT

V: TRBV29-1
size: .
J: TRBJ2-1
D: TRBD1
CDR3: CSVMDRGSTYNEQFF
DNA: TGCAGCGTGATGGACAGGGGAAGCACCTACAATGAGCAGTTCTTC

V: TRBV29-1
size: .
J: TRBJ2-2
D: .
CDR3: CSVEGGPSRGGELFF
DNA: TGCAGCGTTGAAGGAGGACCCTCAAGGGGCGGGGAGCTGTTTTTT

V: TRBV7-9
size: .
J: TRBJ1-1
D: TRBD1
CDR3: CASSPTQDREAFF
DNA: TGTGCCAGCAGCCCAACCCAGGACAGGGAAGCTTTCTTT

V: TRBV19
size: .
J: TRBJ2-7
D: TRBD1
CDR3: CASSTGQGNSQYF
DNA: TGTGCCAGTAGTACGGGACAGGGGAATTCGCAGTACTTC

V: TRBV5-1
size: few
J: TRBJ1-2
D: .
CDR3: CASSLLTGGNGYTF
DNA: TGCGCCAGCAGCTTGCTTACCGGGGGGAATGGCTACACCTTC

V: TRBV27
size: .
J: TRBJ1-5
D: TRBD1
CDR3: CASSSWQGQGMNQPQHF
DNA: TGTGCCAGCAGTTCATGGCAAGGACAGGGTATGAATCAGCCCCAGCATTTT

V: TRBV27
size: .
J: TRBJ2-5
D: .
CDR3: CASSHNLGGPEETQYF
DNA: TGTGCCAGCAGTCACAACCTAGGGGGGCCAGAGGAGACCCAGTACTTC

V: TRBV10-3
size: .
J: TRBJ2-1
D: TRBD2
CDR3: CAISDGLAGTDNEQFF
DNA: TGTGCCATCAGCGACGGACTAGCGGGAACCGACAATGAGCAGTTCTTC

V: TRBV7-9
size: .
J: TRBJ2-7
D: .
CDR3: CASSFSRGTRKSPPYEQYF
DNA: TGTGCCAGCAGCTTTAGCCGAGGGACACGAAAAAGTCCTCCCTACGAGCAGTACTTC

V: TRBV30
size: .
J: TRBJ1-1
D: TRBD1
CDR3: CAWSVRTGEGAFF
DNA: TGTGCCTGGAGTGTAAGGACAGGGGAAGGAGCTTTCTTT

V: TRBV28
size: .
J: TRBJ1-2
D: .
CDR3: CASRQEGTAWGYTF
DNA: TGTGCCAGCAGACAAGAGGGGACGGCGTGGGGCTACACCTTC

V: TRBV5-1
size: once
J: TRBJ2-5
D: TRBD2
CDR3: CASSLAGAGGPGETQYF
DNA: TGCGCCAGCAGCTTGGCCGGAGCGGGAGGGCCGGGAGAGACCCAGTACTTC

V: TRBV15
size: .
J: TRBJ2-7
D: .
CDR3: CATSRVGGPYEQYF
DNA: TGTGCCACCAGCAGAGTTGGGGGGCCCTACGAGCAGTACTTC